Given below is one T cell receptor (beta chain) in context. The data belong to a study of shared clonotypes between healthy human individuals. Only in-frame clones appear in the TCRdb table, and some are missing; sequencing was by immunoSEQ multiplex PCR. Of 650,000 to 750,000 clones listed, 72% are singletons. This clonotype originated in a woman aged 30 to 39 in good health. Sequenced input: memory CD4+ T cells sorted from blood. Subset given: CD45RA-negative fraction.

The CDR3 nucleotides are TGTGCCAGCCCCAAGCGGGAGGCCTACGAGCAGTACTTC. Protein sequence: CASPKREAYEQYF. The chain employs TRBV19 and TRBJ2-7, with TRBD2 identical over 9 bases. The CDR3 spans 13 residues. Germline loops: CDR1 LNHDA, CDR2 SQIVND (reference sequence). V lost 9 bases to trimming and J lost 2 bases; unmatched junction nucleotides: 5.